A selection of T cell receptor beta chains follows, all from one sample in a study of blood T cell repertoires in COVID-19. Data came from immunoSEQ multiplex PCR; TCRdb stores just in-frame clones and leaves some out. The sample carries over 200,000 clones, around 90% recorded once. The sequenced material came from peripheral blood. Source of these receptors: a man aged 30-40 years with COVID-19, enrolled during active disease. The CDR3 runs from the conserved cysteine through the conserved F or W. Each record gives: D gene, V gene, J gene, clone size, CDR3 protein. The D gene is left open where the match is weak. Clone size is shown for a subset of rows, as once, few, many or a class of expanded clone.

-,TRBV4-2,TRBJ2-7,few,CASSQGSGGASYEQYF
-,TRBV4-1,TRBJ2-2,-,CASSPLGDSNTGELFF
TRBD1,TRBV29-1,TRBJ1-1,few,CSVDRGSTEAFF
-,TRBV4-1,TRBJ1-1,-,CASSQAADSWVEAFF
TRBD1,TRBV7-2,TRBJ2-1,-,CASSPAGTGVDNEQFF
-,TRBV9,TRBJ1-2,-,CASSVGGWAGPFYGYTF
-,TRBV27,TRBJ2-1,-,CASSLSRGLDYNEQFF
TRBD1,TRBV24-1,TRBJ2-1,-,CATSDPGTGDRFF
-,TRBV30,TRBJ1-5,-,CAWGGGNQPQHF
TRBD2,TRBV28,TRBJ2-2,few,CASRAGGSSGELFF
TRBD2,TRBV7-3,TRBJ2-1,-,CASSLESGGWNEQFF
-,TRBV2,TRBJ1-1,-,CASTPYVVEAEAFF
-,TRBV6-5,TRBJ2-1,many,CASRILSRGNEQFF
-,TRBV18,TRBJ2-2,-,CASSPAGLSTGELFF